The 21 T cell receptor beta chains presented below share a single source sample, sequenced in a study of blood T cell repertoires in COVID-19. Here immunoSEQ multiplex PCR was the method, and the copy in TCRdb shows in-frame clones only, minus some. This table has 200,000 to 250,000 clones, over 65% appearing once. Sequenced input: PBMCs or T cells enriched from blood (not recorded which). The receptor source for this set is an older woman who had recovered from COVID-19.

The CDR3 DNA reads TGTGCCAGCAGCTTGTCAGTCTTTACGGGACAGGGCTTCCAAGAGACCCAGTACTTC. Amino acids: CASSLSVFTGQGFQETQYF. The chain recombines TRBV5-8 with TRBJ2-5, with 9 bases that match TRBD1. V lost 1 base to trimming and J lost 1 base; unmatched junction nucleotides: 14. The CDR3 loop spans 19 amino acids. Germline lookup yields CDR1 SGHTS and CDR2 YDEGEE. The full variable domain, in which reference TRBV5-8 and TRBJ2-5 provide the parts outside the CDR3, is EAGVTQSPTHLIKTRGQQATLRCSPISGHTSVYWYQQALGLGLQFLLWYDEGEERNRGNFPPRFSGRQFPNYSSELNVNALELEDSALYLCASSLSVFTGQGFQETQYFGPGTRLLVL.

The rearrangement joins TRBV6-2 or TRBV6-3 to TRBJ1-2; no clear D gene. Looked up from germline, CDR1 is MNHEY and CDR2 is SVGEGT. This CDR3 region has 12 residues. V shed 2 bases and J shed 8 bases, with 9 bases lying between them. The CDR3 here is CASSYPPVGYTF. The CDR3 DNA follows: TGTGCCAGCAGTTACCCCCCCGTGGGCTACACCTTC.

The V call is TRBV3-1 (or the pseudogene TRBV3-2), the J call TRBJ1-1; D is uncertain. V dropped 1 base and J dropped 1 base, with 4 bases sitting between them. Germline V gives CDR1 LGHDT, CDR2 YNNKEL (reference sequence). This CDR3 region has 13 residues. The CDR3 nucleotides are TGTGCCAGCAGCCAAGCTCGGAACACTGAAGCTTTCTTT. Protein sequence: CASSQARNTEAFF.

The rearrangement links TRBV3-1 (or the pseudogene TRBV3-2) to TRBJ1-4; unclear D gene. Trimming removed 1 base from V and 8 bases from J, with 11 bases in between. The germline gives CDR1 LGHDT, CDR2 YNNKEL (reference sequence). The CDR3 is 14 residues long. The CDR3 nucleotides are TGTGCCAGCAGCCAAGGGCAGGCCCCGGAAAAACTGTTTTTT. Protein: CASSQGQAPEKLFF.

This clone was seen a few times. The genes are TRBV4-1 and TRBJ1-1; D gene unclear. The germline CDR1 and CDR2 sequences are MGHRA and YSYEKL. The V end lost 7 bases, the J end lost 0 bases, and 15 bases lay between the germline ends. CDR3 length equals 15 residues. The CDR3 region is CASKRGVLMNTEAFF. DNA for the CDR3: TGCGCCAGCAAACGAGGAGTTTTAATGAACACTGAAGCTTTCTTT.

The chain employs TRBV15 and TRBJ2-3; D gene ambiguous. With 1 base removed from V and 2 bases from J, the gap between germline ends came to 4 bases. Germline V lookup: CDR1 LNHNV, CDR2 YYDKDF (reference sequence). The CDR3 is made up of 13 amino acids. The CDR3 DNA is TGTGCCACCAGCAGAGGAGTCACAGATACGCAGTATTTT. The encoded protein is CATSRGVTDTQYF. The full variable domain, completed using reference TRBV15 and TRBJ2-3, is DAMVIQNPRYQVTQFGKPVTLSCSQTLNHNVMYWYQQKSSQAPKLLFHYYDKDFNNEADTPDNFQSRRPNTSFCFLDIRSPGLGDTAMYLCATSRGVTDTQYFGPGTRLTVL.

In the case of this clone: The sample holds other DNA sequences that translate to the same CDR3. This rearrangement joins TRBV7-9 to TRBJ1-2, with a tentative D call TRBD1 (5 bases). CDR3 length equals 14 residues. Trimming stripped 6 bases from V and 2 bases from J, with 13 bases between. Germline V lookup: CDR1 SEHNR, CDR2 FQNEAQ (reference sequence). The CDR3 region is CASSLGGGNYGYTF. The CDR3, as DNA: TGTGCCAGCAGTCTCGGCGGGGGGAACTATGGCTACACCTTC. Combining the CDR3 with reference TRBV7-9 and TRBJ1-2 gives the whole variable domain DTGVSQNPRHKITKRGQNVTFRCDPISEHNRLYWYRQTLGQGPEFLTYFQNEAQLEKSRLLSDRFSAERPKGSFSTLEIQRTEQGDSAMYLCASSLGGGNYGYTFGSGTRLTVV.

V and J are TRBV28 and TRBJ1-2; weak D call: TRBD1 (5 bases). The germline V gene has CDR1 MDHEN and CDR2 SYDVKM. There are 15 residues in the CDR3. The V end lost 3 bases, the J end lost 6 bases, and 17 bases lay between the germline ends. The DNA of the CDR3 is TGTGCCAGCAGTTTCCCCCCGGGGGAAGGCCATGGCTACACCTTC. Encoded protein: CASSFPPGEGHGYTF.

The chain couples TRBV19 to TRBJ2-7, with 8 nucleotides matching TRBD2. The CDR3 sequence is 14 residues long. CDR1 and CDR2 (germline): LNHDA, SQIVND (reference sequence). V gave up 3 bases and J gave up 4 bases; unmatched junction bases: 5. The DNA of the CDR3 is TGTGCCAGTAGTATGGCGGGGGGAAATTACGAGCAGTACTTC. It codes for CASSMAGGNYEQYF.

The CDR3 region is CASSKQGGGYTF. Written as DNA, the CDR3 is TGTGCCAGCAGCAAACAGGGCGGGGGCTACACCTTC. The V and J genes are TRBV5-4 and TRBJ1-2; TRBD1 might be the D (6 bases). The CDR3 sequence is 12 residues long. With 4 bases removed from V and 8 bases from J, the gap between germline ends came to 12 bases. Germline-derived CDR1 and CDR2 are SGHNT and YYREEE (reference sequence).

This chain uses TRBV19 with TRBJ2-3, with 9 bases that match TRBD2. CDR1 and CDR2 (germline): LNHDA, SQIVND (reference sequence). With V trimmed by 6 bases and J by 2 bases, 3 bases remained unmatched. CDR3 size: 14 residues. The CDR3 DNA is TGTGCCAGTAGGGTAGCGGGGGACACAGATACGCAGTATTTT. Amino acids: CASRVAGDTDTQYF.

To note about this clone: Other DNA sequences in the same sample also yield this CDR3. The rearrangement uses TRBV18 and TRBJ1-1, with TRBD1 matching over 8 bases. Trimming at V came to 3 bases and at J to 1 base, leaving 4 bases not matched to a gene. Germline values: CDR1 KGHSH, CDR2 LQKENI. The CDR3 sequence is 15 residues long. The chain's CDR3 is CASSPRQGANTEAFF. CDR3 bases: TGTGCCAGCTCACCCCGGCAGGGGGCGAACACTGAAGCTTTCTTT.

The V call is TRBV19, the J call TRBJ1-5; 8 bases are shared with TRBD1. The V gene end was trimmed by 2 bases and the J gene end by 3 bases; junction bases not matched to a gene: 3. Per germline, CDR1 LNHDA and CDR2 SQIVND (reference sequence). The CDR3 has 15 residues. The CDR3 sequence is CASSIRTGTNQPQHF. CDR3 nucleotides: TGTGCCAGTAGTATAAGGACAGGGACCAATCAGCCCCAGCATTTT.

The chain has TRBV14 and TRBJ1-4; a weak D match, TRBD1 (5 bases). The V and J ends lost 8 bases and 0 bases respectively, with 13 bases between them. CDR1 is SGHDN, CDR2 FVKESK, per germline. The CDR3 length is 15 residues. The CDR3 protein is CASRRSGSTNEKLFF. In DNA, the CDR3 is TGTGCCAGCCGCCGGTCAGGGTCAACTAATGAAAAACTGTTTTTT. Using reference TRBV14 and TRBJ1-4 for the parts outside the CDR3, the full variable domain is EAGVTQFPSHSVIEKGQTVTLRCDPISGHDNLYWYRRVMGKEIKFLLHFVKESKQDESGMPNNRFLAERTGGTYSTLKVQPAELEDSGVYFCASRRSGSTNEKLFFGSGTQLSVL.

The chain has TRBV19 and TRBJ2-7; 12 bases map to TRBD2. The germline gives CDR1 LNHDA, CDR2 SQIVND (reference sequence). Germline trimming cut 8 bases from V and 3 bases from J; bases unmatched to any gene: 8. The CDR3 covers 15 residues. The CDR3: CASGKLAGGSYEQYF. CDR3 DNA sequence: TGTGCCAGTGGTAAACTAGCGGGAGGAAGCTACGAGCAGTACTTC.

The gene calls are TRBV4-1 and TRBJ2-7, with TRBD1 identical over 9 bases. Germline trimming cut 4 bases from V and 3 bases from J; bases unmatched to any gene: 7. CDR1 is MGHRA and CDR2 is YSYEKL in the germline V gene. The CDR3 sequence is 15 residues long. The CDR3 protein is CASSRGQGIFYEQYF. The CDR3 DNA follows: TGCGCCAGCAGCCGAGGACAGGGGATATTCTACGAGCAGTACTTC.

The CDR3: CASSPQGRSGELFF. In DNA, the CDR3 is TGTGCCAGCAGCCCCCAGGGCCGGTCCGGGGAGCTGTTTTTT. The V call is TRBV7-9, the J call TRBJ2-2, with D possibly TRBD1 on 5 matching bases. CDR3 length equals 14 residues. V lost 5 bases and J 6 bases, leaving 13 bases between the germline ends. Germline loops: CDR1 SEHNR, CDR2 FQNEAQ (reference sequence).

This clone was found a few times. Written as DNA, the CDR3 is TGTGCCAGCAGCACAAGTAAGGGACAGGGGGTTTACAATGAGCAGTTCTTC. The encoded protein is CASSTSKGQGVYNEQFF. The chain couples TRBV7-9 to TRBJ2-1, with TRBD1 matching 11 bases. Germline lookup yields CDR1 SEHNR and CDR2 FQNEAQ (reference sequence). V was clipped by 5 bases and J by 4 bases; unmatched bases: 10. CDR3 length: 17 residues.

This clone was seen just once. The chain links TRBV6-5 to TRBJ1-4; D is ambiguous. This CDR3 region has 14 residues. The germline V gene has CDR1 MNHEY and CDR2 SVGAGI. Deletions cut 6 bases from V and 8 bases from J, with 16 bases between. The CDR3 bases are TGTGCCAGCAGGCCATCTGGCAGGCACGAAAAACTGTTTTTT. Its translation is CASRPSGRHEKLFF.

This CDR3 is CASKGEYTGELFF. The CDR3 nucleotides are TGTGCCTCTAAGGGGGAGTACACCGGGGAGCTGTTTTTT. The genes are TRBV6-5 and TRBJ2-2, with D maybe TRBD1 (6 bases). The CDR3 is 13 residues long. CDR1 MNHEY and CDR2 SVGAGI come from the germline V gene. V lost 11 bases to trimming and J lost 3 bases, with 13 bases between them.

The genes are TRBV23-1 and TRBJ1-6, with D perhaps matching TRBD1 (5 bases). TRBV23-1 carries the ORF label, with uncertain function. The CDR3 contains 18 residues. Trimming pared 0 bases from V and 7 bases from J, leaving 19 bases between. CDR3 DNA: TGCGCCAGCAGTCAATCTCATTCAGGGCGGGGGAGGAATTCACCCCTCCACTTT. Protein sequence: CASSQSHSGRGRNSPLHF.